Listed below are T cell receptor beta chains from one sample, sequenced in a study of blood T cell repertoires in COVID-19. Profiled with immunoSEQ multiplex PCR; TCRdb holds only in-frame clones, not every one. Among about 270,000 clones listed, approximately 90% were seen once. Sequencing was done on a sample of PBMCs or T cells enriched from blood (not recorded which). The receptors come from a man in his forties or fifties who had been exposed to COVID-19. CDR3s include the opening cysteine and the closing phenylalanine or tryptophan. Each record gives: J gene, clone size, D gene, CDR3 length, V gene, CDR3 DNA, CDR3 protein. A D gene is named only where the DNA matches it firmly. Not all rows give a size; the values are once, few, many and, for expanded clones, a class.

J gene: TRBJ2-2; clone size: NA; D gene: TRBD2; CDR3 length: 18; V gene: TRBV4-3; CDR3 DNA: TGCGCCAGCAGCCAAGATAGCAGCGGGAGGGCCGTAACCGGGGAGCTGTTTTTT; CDR3 protein: CASSQDSSGRAVTGELFF
J gene: TRBJ1-2; clone size: NA; D gene: TRBD1; CDR3 length: 14; V gene: TRBV27; CDR3 DNA: TGTGCCAGCAGTTTCGAGACAGGGGGCGGTGGCTACACCTTC; CDR3 protein: CASSFETGGGGYTF
J gene: TRBJ1-4; clone size: NA; D gene: NA; CDR3 length: 16; V gene: TRBV18; CDR3 DNA: TGTGCCAGCTCACCATCGAGCCTTGCAACTAATGAAAAACTGTTTTTT; CDR3 protein: CASSPSSLATNEKLFF
J gene: TRBJ2-3; clone size: NA; D gene: NA; CDR3 length: 17; V gene: TRBV18; CDR3 DNA: TGTGCCAGCTCCCCATCCGAGGCCACCCCCGATTGGGATACGCAGTATTTT; CDR3 protein: CASSPSEATPDWDTQYF
J gene: TRBJ1-5; clone size: NA; D gene: TRBD1; CDR3 length: 15; V gene: TRBV27; CDR3 DNA: TGTGCCAGCAGTTCTGGGACAGGTAGCAATCAGCCCCAGCATTTT; CDR3 protein: CASSSGTGSNQPQHF
J gene: TRBJ2-7; clone size: NA; D gene: NA; CDR3 length: 12; V gene: TRBV28; CDR3 DNA: TGTGCCAGCAGTCCGCAGGGTTACGAGCAGTACTTC; CDR3 protein: CASSPQGYEQYF
J gene: TRBJ1-1; clone size: few; D gene: TRBD1; CDR3 length: 14; V gene: TRBV5-1; CDR3 DNA: TGCGCCAGCAGCCGACAGGGCCTGAACACTGAAGCTTTCTTT; CDR3 protein: CASSRQGLNTEAFF
J gene: TRBJ1-2; clone size: NA; D gene: TRBD1; CDR3 length: 15; V gene: TRBV7-2; CDR3 DNA: TGTGCCAGCAGCCAAGGGACAGGGGGGGGCTATGGCTACACCTTC; CDR3 protein: CASSQGTGGGYGYTF
J gene: TRBJ1-4; clone size: NA; D gene: NA; CDR3 length: 14; V gene: TRBV28; CDR3 DNA: TGTGCCAGCAGTCCAGGGGATGTTAATGAAAAACTGTTTTTT; CDR3 protein: CASSPGDVNEKLFF
J gene: TRBJ1-1; clone size: once; D gene: NA; CDR3 length: 13; V gene: TRBV11-3; CDR3 DNA: TGTGCCAGCAGGCAAACAGTGAACACTGAAGCTTTCTTT; CDR3 protein: CASRQTVNTEAFF
J gene: TRBJ2-7; clone size: NA; D gene: TRBD2; CDR3 length: 13; V gene: TRBV12-3/TRBV12-4; CDR3 DNA: TGTGCCAGCAGTTCGGCGGGGGGCTACGAGCAGTACTTC; CDR3 protein: CASSSAGGYEQYF
J gene: TRBJ2-2; clone size: NA; D gene: NA; CDR3 length: 14; V gene: TRBV14; CDR3 DNA: TGTGCCAGCAGCCAAGGTTGGGCTTCCGGGGAGCTGTTTTTT; CDR3 protein: CASSQGWASGELFF
J gene: TRBJ1-5; clone size: NA; D gene: TRBD1; CDR3 length: 13; V gene: TRBV19; CDR3 DNA: TGTGCCAGTAGAGGGACAGGGGTTAAGCCCCAGCATTTT; CDR3 protein: CASRGTGVKPQHF
J gene: TRBJ2-5; clone size: NA; D gene: NA; CDR3 length: 15; V gene: TRBV19; CDR3 DNA: TGTGCCAGTAGTATCTGGGACAGCCTGGGAGGGACCCAGTACTTC; CDR3 protein: CASSIWDSLGGTQYF
J gene: TRBJ2-5; clone size: NA; D gene: NA; CDR3 length: 14; V gene: TRBV5-1; CDR3 DNA: TGCGCCAGCAGCCCACGCGGGTTAGAAGAGACCCAGTACTTC; CDR3 protein: CASSPRGLEETQYF
J gene: TRBJ1-4; clone size: NA; D gene: NA; CDR3 length: 15; V gene: TRBV7-9; CDR3 DNA: TGTGCCAGCAGCCTGAACAGGGCAACTAATGAAAAACTGTTTTTT; CDR3 protein: CASSLNRATNEKLFF
J gene: TRBJ2-5; clone size: NA; D gene: NA; CDR3 length: 11; V gene: TRBV27; CDR3 DNA: TGTGCCAGCAGCCTCGGAGAGACCCAGTACTTC; CDR3 protein: CASSLGETQYF
J gene: TRBJ2-1; clone size: NA; D gene: NA; CDR3 length: 14; V gene: TRBV10-3; CDR3 DNA: TGTGCCATCAGTGTTAGCGGAGGGAAGAATGAGCAGTTCTTC; CDR3 protein: CAISVSGGKNEQFF
J gene: TRBJ2-7; clone size: NA; D gene: NA; CDR3 length: 13; V gene: TRBV7-9; CDR3 DNA: TGTGCCAGCAGCTTACAATCGGGGGTCGAGCAGTACTTC; CDR3 protein: CASSLQSGVEQYF
J gene: TRBJ1-1; clone size: few; D gene: NA; CDR3 length: 14; V gene: TRBV9; CDR3 DNA: TGTGCCAGCACCCCGGGCAGGGTGAACACTGAAGCTTTCTTT; CDR3 protein: CASTPGRVNTEAFF
J gene: TRBJ2-7; clone size: NA; D gene: TRBD1; CDR3 length: 11; V gene: TRBV28; CDR3 DNA: TGTGCCAGCAGCCGACAGGGCCAGCAGTACTTC; CDR3 protein: CASSRQGQQYF
J gene: TRBJ2-5; clone size: NA; D gene: NA; CDR3 length: 17; V gene: TRBV7-9; CDR3 DNA: TGTGCCAGCAGCTTCGCCCAGTTGGGCGGGCGCCAAGAGACCCAGTACTTC; CDR3 protein: CASSFAQLGGRQETQYF
J gene: TRBJ1-5; clone size: NA; D gene: NA; CDR3 length: 13; V gene: TRBV2; CDR3 DNA: TGTGCCAGCAGTCCGGGACACGGGAACCTCCAGCATTTT; CDR3 protein: CASSPGHGNLQHF
J gene: TRBJ2-2; clone size: NA; D gene: TRBD2; CDR3 length: 16; V gene: TRBV5-4; CDR3 DNA: TGTGCCAGCAGCCGGGAGGTGGGGCCTGAACCCGGGGAGCTGTTTTTT; CDR3 protein: CASSREVGPEPGELFF
J gene: TRBJ1-2; clone size: NA; D gene: NA; CDR3 length: 14; V gene: TRBV4-2; CDR3 DNA: TGTGCCAGCAGCCAAGAAACAGTCTCCTATGGCTACACCTTC; CDR3 protein: CASSQETVSYGYTF
J gene: TRBJ2-3; clone size: NA; D gene: TRBD2; CDR3 length: 16; V gene: TRBV24-1; CDR3 DNA: TGTGCCACCAGTGCTTTAGCGGGCCCGAGCACAGATACGCAGTATTTT; CDR3 protein: CATSALAGPSTDTQYF
J gene: TRBJ1-1; clone size: NA; D gene: NA; CDR3 length: 14; V gene: TRBV9; CDR3 DNA: TGTGCCAGCAGCCCCCCGAGGGCGTGGACTGAAGCTTTCTTT; CDR3 protein: CASSPPRAWTEAFF
J gene: TRBJ2-7; clone size: NA; D gene: NA; CDR3 length: 18; V gene: TRBV11-3; CDR3 DNA: TGTGCCAGCAGCTTATCCGGTTTTTCTATCGGAGAGCACACGGGGGAGTACTTC; CDR3 protein: CASSLSGFSIGEHTGEYF
J gene: TRBJ1-2; clone size: NA; D gene: NA; CDR3 length: 13; V gene: TRBV6-1; CDR3 DNA: TGTGCCAGCAGTGAACTGAAGAGCTATGGCTACACCTTC; CDR3 protein: CASSELKSYGYTF
J gene: TRBJ2-5; clone size: NA; D gene: NA; CDR3 length: 12; V gene: TRBV6-5; CDR3 DNA: TGTGCCAGCAGCCCCTATCTCGAGACCCAGTACTTC; CDR3 protein: CASSPYLETQYF
J gene: TRBJ2-7; clone size: NA; D gene: TRBD2; CDR3 length: 15; V gene: TRBV30; CDR3 DNA: TGTGCCTGGAGTGCACCGACTAGCGGGCCCTACGAGCAGTACTTC; CDR3 protein: CAWSAPTSGPYEQYF
J gene: TRBJ2-7; clone size: NA; D gene: TRBD1; CDR3 length: 15; V gene: TRBV6-5; CDR3 DNA: TGTGCCAGCAGATCAGGACAGGGGGTTTCCTACGAGCAGTACTTC; CDR3 protein: CASRSGQGVSYEQYF
J gene: TRBJ1-3; clone size: NA; D gene: NA; CDR3 length: 17; V gene: TRBV6-8; CDR3 DNA: TGTGCCAGTTACGCTTCTAAACTAGCAAGCTCTGGAAACACCATATATTTT; CDR3 protein: CASYASKLASSGNTIYF
J gene: TRBJ2-7; clone size: NA; D gene: TRBD1; CDR3 length: 16; V gene: TRBV5-6; CDR3 DNA: TGTGCCAGCAGCTTGGCGCCCGGACAGGGGGTCTACGAGCAGTACTTC; CDR3 protein: CASSLAPGQGVYEQYF
J gene: TRBJ2-7; clone size: NA; D gene: NA; CDR3 length: 12; V gene: TRBV7-9; CDR3 DNA: TGTGCCAGCTGCGACTCCCCATACGAGCAGTACTTC; CDR3 protein: CASCDSPYEQYF
J gene: TRBJ1-4; clone size: NA; D gene: NA; CDR3 length: 14; V gene: TRBV6-5; CDR3 DNA: TGTGCCAGCAGGATGAGGGCAACTAATGAAAAACTGTTTTTT; CDR3 protein: CASRMRATNEKLFF
J gene: TRBJ2-1; clone size: NA; D gene: NA; CDR3 length: 13; V gene: TRBV24-1; CDR3 DNA: TGTGCCACCGCCCGAGGTGGGTGGAATGAGCAGTTCTTC; CDR3 protein: CATARGGWNEQFF
J gene: TRBJ2-5; clone size: once; D gene: TRBD1; CDR3 length: 14; V gene: TRBV27; CDR3 DNA: TGTGCCAGCAGATGGGACAGCAAACAAGAGACCCAGTACTTC; CDR3 protein: CASRWDSKQETQYF
J gene: TRBJ2-1; clone size: few; D gene: NA; CDR3 length: 13; V gene: TRBV6-5; CDR3 DNA: TGTGCCAGCAGTACAACGTCAGGGTATGAGCAGTTCTTC; CDR3 protein: CASSTTSGYEQFF
J gene: TRBJ2-3; clone size: NA; D gene: TRBD1; CDR3 length: 13; V gene: TRBV5-1; CDR3 DNA: TGCGCCAGCAGCAGTCAGGGGGTAGATACGCAGTATTTT; CDR3 protein: CASSSQGVDTQYF